This T cell receptor (beta chain) derives from a study of T-cell memory formation after mild COVID-19. Amplification by 5'RACE using constant-segment primers produced TCR alpha and TCR beta cDNA libraries that carried sample barcodes and UMIs. TCRdb reprocessed the 5' RACE reads with MiXCR, giving one entry per CDR3 protein. The top ten hold roughly 23% of the sample, which has nearly 350,000 distinct CDR3 sequences, around 13% seen once. This clonotype was picked up a small number of times. Its antigen is as yet unknown. Germline V gives CDR1 SQVTM, CDR2 ANQGSEA. Trimming shortened V by 7 bases and J by 1 base, and 8 bases separated the two germline ends. The length of the CDR3 is 13 residues. The study's findings and limits: Memory cells collected pre-infection included some clones that later responded, suggesting cross-reactive memory joined. Day 15 to 85 contracting clones showed balanced CD4/CD8; later expanders leaned CD4+.

The chain carries TRBV29-1 and TRBJ2-6; D unresolved. The TCR comes from a man aged 18 to 35 who had mild COVID-19 (a few samples of this study predate the infection). Cell type and time point are not known. The specimen was PBMCs or a T cell subset sorted from them (not recorded which). The chain's CDR3 is CSAGESGANVLTF. In DNA form, the CDR3 reads TGCAGCGCCGGAGAGTCTGGGGCCAACGTCCTGACTTTC.